This T cell receptor (beta chain) was sequenced during a study of graft-versus-host responses after intestinal transplantation (dated by TCRdb to the early 2020s). For the study in its entirety: Recipients received multivisceral, liver-intestinal, or isolated intestinal transplants. All recipients received anti-thymocyte globulin induction followed by maintenance tacrolimus and steroids for approximately 3 years. Bulk TCR-beta CDR3 sequencing was used to track graft-versus-host and host-versus-graft alloreactive T cell clones in the graft, circulation and bone marrow after intestinal transplantation. Alloreactive clones were identified by sequencing pre-transplant mixed lymphocyte reaction products and comparing these products with unstimulated pre-transplant donor and recipient T cells. A cohort of 24 intestinal transplant recipients, including one retransplant, was enrolled, and 3 patients lacking pretransplant specimens were excluded. A peak of at least 4% donor T cells among recipient peripheral blood mononuclear cells was the definition used for donor T cell macrochimerism. Rather than going through the commercial service, samples from a few later patients were sequenced in-house on an Illumina MiSeq and processed with MiXCR.

The paper's findings and limits, for the study overall: GvH clones were found in recipient bone marrow, and some of the GvH clones appeared earlier in ileal mucosa or blood, which is consistent with an intestinal mucosal origin. The conclusions were limited by the relatively low number and heterogeneity of the intestinal transplant patients. Early after transplant, declines in HvG clones were associated with peak levels of circulating GvH clones. High GvH to HvG T cell clonal ratios were observed in the allografts of patients with donor T cell macrochimerism.

Libraries were made using the immunoSEQ multiplex PCR assay. For most patients, genomic DNA was isolated using the Qiagen DNeasy Blood and Tissue Kit and was shipped frozen to Adaptive Biotechnologies for TCR sequencing. For most patients, genomic DNA was subjected to high-throughput TCR-beta CDR3 sequencing by Adaptive Biotechnologies. The original pipeline was this. TCR sequencing data for 15 to 20 patients were retrieved from Adaptive's ImmunoSEQ software; three other patients were processed with MiXCR and VDJtools. To correct CD4 versus CD8 sorting errors, sequences present in both subsets at a frequency ratio below 5:1 were removed. CDR3 nucleotide sequences shared between donor and recipient were removed because their origin could not be assigned. At least 2-fold expansion over unstimulated cells and a minimum CFSE-low frequency of 0.002% (template counts) or 0.001% (read counts) were required for clones to be classified as alloreactive. Clones were considered mappable if detected in sequenced pre-transplant spleen, lymph node, or MLR CFSE-low populations of the donor or recipient. The cumulative frequency of alloreactive clones was calculated as a percentage of all sequences, weighted by copy number. What TCRdb holds here is the immuneACCESS table cut down to in-frame rearrangements. Part of the clones is not present; checked against another copy, under half of the missing clones reflect an unresolved V gene, and the others are unexplained. V and J calls and clone size follow that table, whereas D and trimming were derived from the DNA. The sample table records around 55,000 clones; 89% of these occur just once. 0.62% of the sample comes from the top ten.

From its cysteine to its phenylalanine, the CDR3 spans 15 amino acids. Only the CDR3 DNA stays, 45 bases, in frame from base 1. Trimming removed 6 bases from V and 2 bases from J; the gene matches leave 9 bases unexplained. Sequences SQVTM (CDR1) and ANQGSEA (CDR2) are obtained from the germline V gene. What this sample's time point label stands for: cells obtained before transplantation from donor or recipient. CD3+CD4+ and CD3+CD8+ populations were FACS-sorted from unstimulated pre-transplant donor and recipient cells taken from spleen or lymph nodes. Points on this clone: Its antigen is still unknown. Per-nucleotide qualities are absent, and no much larger clonotype sits a single base away.

The chain is encoded by TRBV29-1 joined to TRBJ2-7, with 11 junctional bases fitting TRBD2. The clonotype comes from a human donor who was the organ donor for an intestinal transplant. Sample: unstimulated CD4+ T cells sorted from spleen or lymph node cells, taken before transplant. The CDR3 region has the sequence CSVNTIAGGPYEQYF. The DNA sequence is as follows: TGCAGCGTGAATACTATAGCGGGAGGGCCCTACGAGCAGTACTTC.